This passage covers 13 T cell receptor beta chains from one sample sequenced in a study of blood T cell repertoires in COVID-19. Assay used: immunoSEQ multiplex PCR; TCRdb lists only in-frame clones, some missing. The profile covers about 79,000 clones, with around 88% appearing a single time and about 15% taken by the ten largest. The sequenced sample was peripheral blood. Receptors were obtained from a man between 70 and 80 years old with active or convalescent COVID-19.

V usage is TRBV3-1 (or the pseudogene TRBV3-2) and J usage is TRBJ2-5; D possibly corresponds to TRBD1 (8 bases). The V and J ends lost 2 bases and 4 bases respectively, with 14 bases between them. Germline CDR1 and CDR2: LGHDT and YNNKEL (reference sequence). This CDR3 comprises 15 residues. The chain's CDR3 is CASSQIQGGRETQYF. The DNA of the CDR3 is TGTGCCAGCAGCCAAATACAGGGGGGGCGAGAGACCCAGTACTTC.

The chain is built from TRBV5-1 and TRBJ2-3; 7 bases agree with TRBD2. The CDR3 length is 16 residues. V trimming: 0 bases; J trimming: 0 bases; junction bases outside the gene matches: 4. CDR1 SGHRS and CDR2 YFSETQ come from the germline V gene. CDR3 protein: CASSLGVSGSTDTQYF. DNA of the CDR3: TGCGCCAGCAGCTTGGGAGTTAGCGGGAGCACAGATACGCAGTATTTT.

The genes are TRBV5-1 and TRBJ1-6; a possible D gene is TRBD1 (6 bases). The CDR3 sequence is 15 residues long. Germline V gene lookup returns CDR1 SGHRS and CDR2 YFSETQ. Deletions cut 3 bases from V and 9 bases from J, with 16 bases between. Here the CDR3 DNA reads TGCGCCAGCAGCTCCACGACAGGCTCGAGTTCACCCCTCCACTTT. Translation: CASSSTTGSSSPLHF.

The gene calls are TRBV4-1 and TRBJ2-1; 8 nucleotides match TRBD2. CDR1 is MGHRA, CDR2 YSYEKL, per germline. The CDR3 runs 17 residues. J gave up 10 bases and V 3 bases, and 17 bases lay outside the gene matches. The CDR3 coding sequence is TGCGCCAGCAGCCAGGTTTTCGGGTTTAGCGGGACGCTCGAGCAGTTCTTC. It yields the protein CASSQVFGFSGTLEQFF.

The chain uses TRBV6-5 and TRBJ1-1; D possibly corresponds to TRBD1 (5 bases). The V end lost 7 bases, the J end lost 5 bases, and 11 bases lay between the germline ends. CDR1 MNHEY and CDR2 SVGAGI come from the germline V gene. This CDR3 is built from 12 residues. The DNA of the CDR3 is TGTGCCAGCAAGTTCGGGGGAACTGAAGCTTTCTTT. It yields the protein CASKFGGTEAFF.

CDR3 DNA: TGTGCCAGTAGTTTGCAAACCGGGGCCCCTCGGAACAGGGGAGATACGCAGTATTTT. Encoded protein: CASSLQTGAPRNRGDTQYF. The chain joins TRBV19 to TRBJ2-3; 7 nucleotides align to TRBD1. The ends lost 5 bases at V and 5 bases at J; junction bases unmatched: 22. The germline V gene encodes CDR1 LNHDA and CDR2 SQIVND (reference sequence). This CDR3 has 19 residues.

The V gene is TRBV19, the J gene TRBJ2-2, with TRBD2 identical over 8 bases. CDR3 length: 15 amino acids. Germline CDR1 and CDR2: LNHDA and SQIVND (reference sequence). The V gene end was trimmed by 7 bases and the J gene end by 4 bases; junction bases not matched to a gene: 8. The CDR3 bases are TGTGCCAGTACCCGGGGGGGTCAGGGCACCGGGGAGCTGTTTTTT. It yields the protein CASTRGGQGTGELFF. Filled out from reference TRBV19 and TRBJ2-2, the complete variable domain reads DGGITQSPKYLFRKEGQNVTLSCEQNLNHDAMYWYRQDPGQGLRLIYYSQIVNDFQKGDIAEGYSVSREKKESFPLTVTSAQKNPTAFYLCASTRGGQGTGELFFGEGSRLTVL.

The chain has TRBV7-2 and TRBJ1-1; unclear D gene. V lost 1 base and J 8 bases, leaving 14 bases between the germline ends. Germline V gene sequence: CDR1 SGHTA, CDR2 FQGNSA. This CDR3 has 14 residues. The CDR3 protein is CASSLVSSATEAFF. CDR3 bases: TGTGCCAGCAGCTTAGTATCTTCGGCGACAGAAGCTTTCTTT.

This clone appeared once. The chain couples TRBV18 to TRBJ2-3; D perhaps matches TRBD1 (6 bases). V was trimmed by 1 base and J by 8 bases, leaving 19 bases between them. From germline, CDR1 is KGHSH and CDR2 LQKENI. The CDR3 is 16 residues long. CDR3 nucleotide sequence: TGTGCCAGCTCACCACGAGAACGTAGCACAGGGTCTACGCAGTATTTT. This codes for CASSPRERSTGSTQYF.

The chain uses TRBV30 and TRBJ1-1; D is unresolved. V was shortened by 4 bases and J by 1 base, with 13 bases between the two germline ends. The germline gives CDR1 GTSNPN, CDR2 SVGIG (reference sequence). The CDR3 runs to 14 residues. The CDR3 sequence: CAWTKEVKNTEAFF. The CDR3 nucleotides read TGTGCCTGGACCAAAGAGGTGAAGAACACTGAAGCTTTCTTT.

This clone has only a few counts. V and J are TRBV18 and TRBJ1-6; the match to TRBD1 covers 7 bases. The CDR3 is 15 amino acids. V shed 3 bases, J shed 7 bases, and the junction held 6 bases outside the gene matches. Per the germline V gene, CDR1 is KGHSH and CDR2 is LQKENI. CDR3 sequence: CASSPSGRGNSPLHF. The CDR3 DNA reads TGTGCCAGCTCACCGTCGGGCAGGGGGAATTCACCCCTCCACTTT.

The rearrangement links TRBV14 to TRBJ2-7; TRBD1 matches at 7 bases. V shed 4 bases, J shed 0 bases, and the junction held 6 bases outside the gene matches. This CDR3 comprises 15 residues. Germline V lookup: CDR1 SGHDN, CDR2 FVKESK. CDR3 nucleotide sequence: TGTGCCAGCAGCCGATCAGGGGGAAGCTCCTACGAGCAGTACTTC. This encodes CASSRSGGSSYEQYF.

J is TRBJ1-3 and V is TRBV30; D is undetermined. CDR1 and CDR2 (germline): GTSNPN, SVGIG (reference sequence). Trimming cost V 4 bases and J 0 bases, with 10 bases left between them. This CDR3 comprises 14 residues. CDR3 DNA sequence: TGTGCCTGGATCCCAGAGCGCTCTGGAAACACCATATATTTT. Amino acid sequence: CAWIPERSGNTIYF.